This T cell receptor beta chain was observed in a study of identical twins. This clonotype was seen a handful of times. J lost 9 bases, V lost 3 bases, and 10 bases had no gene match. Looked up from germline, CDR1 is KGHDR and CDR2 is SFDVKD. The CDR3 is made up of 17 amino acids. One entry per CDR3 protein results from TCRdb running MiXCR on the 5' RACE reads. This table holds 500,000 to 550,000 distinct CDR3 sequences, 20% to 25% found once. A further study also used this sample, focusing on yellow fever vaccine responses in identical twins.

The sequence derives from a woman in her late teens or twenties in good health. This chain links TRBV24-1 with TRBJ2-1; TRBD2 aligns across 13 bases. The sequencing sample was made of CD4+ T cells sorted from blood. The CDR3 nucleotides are TGTGCCACCAGTGATGCGGGGACTAGCGGGACCCGTGTTGAGCAGTTCTTC. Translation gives CATSDAGTSGTRVEQFF.